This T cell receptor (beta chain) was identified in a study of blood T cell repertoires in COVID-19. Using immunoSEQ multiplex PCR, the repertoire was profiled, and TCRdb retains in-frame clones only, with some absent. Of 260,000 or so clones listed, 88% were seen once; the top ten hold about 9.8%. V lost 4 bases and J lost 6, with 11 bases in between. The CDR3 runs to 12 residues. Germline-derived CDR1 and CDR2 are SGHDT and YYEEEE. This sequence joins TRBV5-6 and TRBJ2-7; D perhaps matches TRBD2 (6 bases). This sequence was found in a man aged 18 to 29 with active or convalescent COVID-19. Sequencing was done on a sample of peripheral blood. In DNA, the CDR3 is TGTGCCAGCAGCGCGGGATCTACCGAGCAGTACTTC. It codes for CASSAGSTEQYF.